One and the same sample provided the 31 T cell receptor beta chains below, sequenced in a study of glioma-infiltrating T cells after dendritic cell vaccination. Measured with immunoSEQ multiplex PCR; TCRdb has only the in-frame clones, and not every one. The table has around 97,000 clones, about four fifths seen once; the top ten hold roughly 12%. The source was blood, collected before dendritic cell vaccination. Receptors originate from a human donor with glioblastoma.

The chain recombines TRBV6-1 with TRBJ2-1; D is unresolved. Germline CDR1 is MNHNS and CDR2 is SASEGT. This CDR3 comprises 13 residues. Between the trimmed V and J ends, which lost 5 bases and 6 bases, there was a span of 11 bases. The CDR3 sequence is CASSLTELNEQFF. For the CDR3, the DNA is TGTGCCAGCAGTCTTACAGAACTCAATGAGCAGTTCTTC.

The chain is built from TRBV29-1 and TRBJ2-1, with TRBD2 matching over 8 bases. V was clipped by 0 bases and J by 9 bases; unmatched bases: 4. CDR1 and CDR2 from the germline V gene are SQVTM and ANQGSEA. CDR3 size: 13 residues. In DNA form, the CDR3 reads TGCAGCGTTGAAGAGGGGGCGGGAGGTGAGCAGTTCTTC. Its translation: CSVEEGAGGEQFF.

This rearrangement joins TRBV9 to TRBJ2-5, with a possible D match to TRBD2 (5 bases). The J call may be mistaken, given a closer DNA end match to TRBJ2-7. The CDR3 sequence is 15 residues long. CDR1 is SGDLS and CDR2 is YYNGEE in the germline V gene. The DNA for the CDR3 is TGTGCCAGCAGCACCACCCCTGAGGGCGCGAGCGAGCAGTACTTC. Encoded protein: CASSTTPEGASEQYF.

The V call is TRBV6-1, the J call TRBJ1-1; 7 positions agree with TRBD1. The V segment lost 3 bases and the J segment 7 bases; nucleotides outside the gene matches: 5. The germline V gene has CDR1 MNHNS and CDR2 SASEGT. The CDR3 consists of 13 residues. CDR3 protein: CASSDYRGGEAFF. The CDR3 DNA reads as TGTGCCAGCAGTGATTACAGGGGAGGTGAAGCTTTCTTT.

To note about this clone: The junction departs from germline at one end; a sequencing error may be responsible. This chain joins TRBV5-4 and TRBJ2-4; a weak D match, TRBD2 (6 bases). The CDR3 loop spans 13 amino acids. In germline, CDR1 is SGHNT, CDR2 YYREEE (reference sequence). The CDR3: CASSQAGQNIQYF. The CDR3 bases are TGCGCCAGCAGCCAGGCGGGACAAAACATTCAGTACTTC. The variable domain in full, completed from reference TRBV5-4 and TRBJ2-4, reads ETGVTQSPTHLIKTRGQQVTLRCSSQSGHNTVSWYQQALGQGPQFIFQYYREEENGRGNFPPRFSGLQFPNYSSELNVNALELDDSALYLCASSQAGQNIQYFGAGTRLSVL.

The chain employs TRBV6-5 and TRBJ2-7, with TRBD1 matching over 9 bases. CDR3 length: 13 amino acids. With 10 bases clipped from V and 3 bases from J, the junction kept 7 bases outside the gene matches. CDR1 and CDR2 (germline): MNHEY, SVGAGI. The CDR3 spells CANLGQGLYEQYF. The CDR3 bases are TGTGCCAACCTGGGACAGGGCCTCTACGAGCAGTACTTC.

Turning to this clone: This may arise from a read error, as a much more abundant clone is one base away. The rearrangement uses TRBV7-9 and TRBJ1-2, with D perhaps matching TRBD1 (6 bases). The ends were cut back, 5 bases at V and 4 bases at J, with 8 bases in the middle. Germline V lookup: CDR1 SEHNR, CDR2 FQNEAQ (reference sequence). The CDR3 totals 12 residues. CDR3 amino acids: CASSPDSYGYTF. The CDR3, as DNA: TGTGCCAGCAGCCCGGACAGCTATGGCTACACCTTC. Using reference TRBV7-9 and TRBJ1-2 for the parts outside the CDR3, the full variable domain is DTGVSQNPRHKITKRGQNVTFRCDPISEHNRLYWYRQTLGQGPEFLTYFQNEAQLEKSRLLSDRFSAERPKGSFSTLEIQRTEQGDSAMYLCASSPDSYGYTFGSGTRLTVV.

The J gene is TRBJ2-7, the V gene TRBV30, with a possible D match to TRBD2 (5 bases). The CDR3 is made up of 13 amino acids. Germline values: CDR1 GTSNPN, CDR2 SVGIG (reference sequence). The ends were cut back, 5 bases at V and 5 bases at J, with 16 bases in the middle. The CDR3 bases are TGTGCCTGGGGCGAGGGTAACCACCACGAGCAGTACTTC. It yields the protein CAWGEGNHHEQYF.

The rearrangement links TRBV6-5 to TRBJ2-2, with D perhaps TRBD1 (5 bases). V lost 7 bases to trimming and J lost 0 bases, with 9 bases between them. In germline, CDR1 is MNHEY, CDR2 SVGAGI. The CDR3 has 14 amino acids. CDR3 protein: CASIQQANTGELFF. CDR3 bases: TGTGCCAGCATTCAACAGGCGAACACCGGGGAGCTGTTTTTT.

The V and J genes are TRBV19 and TRBJ1-2; the D is unclear. This CDR3 spans 14 amino acids. Trimming took off 0 bases at V and 1 base at J, with 6 bases between the two ends. The germline V gene has CDR1 LNHDA and CDR2 SQIVND (reference sequence). The CDR3 here is CASSIDDNNYGYTF. The CDR3 bases are TGTGCCAGTAGTATAGATGACAATAACTATGGCTACACCTTC.

The chain recombines TRBV30 with TRBJ2-1, with TRBD2 matching 7 bases. Unmatched junction bases numbered 4, after V lost 5 bases and J lost 6 bases. This CDR3 is built from 12 residues. Germline loops: CDR1 GTSNPN, CDR2 SVGIG (reference sequence). DNA of the CDR3: TGTGCCTGGGGGAGACTAGCCAATGAGCAGTTCTTC. This sequence encodes CAWGRLANEQFF. The complete variable domain, with remaining parts taken from reference TRBV30 and TRBJ2-1, reads SQTIHQWPATLVQPVGSPLSLECTVEGTSNPNLYWYRQAAGRGLQLLFYSVGIGQISSEVPQNLSASRPQDRQFILSSKKLLLSDSGFYLCAWGRLANEQFFGPGTRLTVL.

The chain has TRBV2 and TRBJ1-5; maybe TRBD1 (6 bases). V shed 4 bases and J shed 3 bases, with 7 bases lying between them. This CDR3 comprises 13 residues. The V gene's germline CDR1 is SNHLY and CDR2 FYNNEI. Here the CDR3 DNA reads TGTGCCAGCAGTGCAGGGGTCAATCAGCCCCAGCATTTT. Residues: CASSAGVNQPQHF.

The chain carries TRBV5-4 and TRBJ1-6; 9 bases map to TRBD1. The junction had 3 bases not matched to a gene; V was cut back by 0 bases and J by 11 bases. Looked up from germline, CDR1 is SGHNT and CDR2 is YYREEE (reference sequence). The CDR3 runs to 14 residues. The CDR3 DNA follows: TGTGCCAGCAGCTTGGGGACAGGGGTGCCACCCCTCCACTTT. Protein: CASSLGTGVPPLHF.

Worth noting for this clone: The junction and the germline gene differ at one end; a read error may be behind it. This sequence joins TRBV4-3 and TRBJ1-5; the D gene is possibly TRBD1 (5 bases). The CDR3 length is 15 residues. CDR1 LGHNA and CDR2 YSLEER come from the germline V gene. CDR3: CASSQSQWGNQLQHF. In DNA, the CDR3 is TGCGCCAGCAGCCAAAGTCAGTGGGGCAATCAGCTCCAGCATTTT.

This sequence joins TRBV5-1 and TRBJ1-4; possibly TRBD1 for D (5 bases). Germline loops: CDR1 SGHRS, CDR2 YFSETQ. V was clipped by 3 bases and J by 7 bases, with 16 bases between them. The CDR3 loop spans 15 amino acids. CDR3 nucleotides: TGCGCCAGCAGCTCCGCCCAGGGTAGTATTGAAAAACTGTTTTTT. Translated: CASSSAQGSIEKLFF.

This clone was detected only once. This chain joins TRBV11-2 and TRBJ1-2, with 7 bases aligning to TRBD1. Germline V gene data show CDR1 as SGHAT and CDR2 as FQNNGV. V dropped 6 bases and J dropped 7; count of bases not matched to a gene: 14. This CDR3 contains 15 residues. The CDR3 coding sequence is TGTGCCAGCAGACCTATTACAGGGGCGGGAAGTGGCTACACCTTC. Its translation: CASRPITGAGSGYTF.

The genes are TRBV6-1 and TRBJ2-7, with D perhaps matching TRBD1 (6 bases). CDR1 MNHNS and CDR2 SASEGT come from the germline V gene. V shed 2 bases and J shed 2 bases, with 10 bases lying between them. The CDR3 runs to 14 residues. The CDR3 sequence: CASSEYRATYEQYF. The CDR3 bases are TGTGCCAGCAGTGAATACAGGGCGACCTACGAGCAGTACTTC.

The J gene is TRBJ2-7, the V gene TRBV5-4, with 8 bases lining up with TRBD1. J lost 5 bases, V lost 1 base, and 5 bases had no gene match. The CDR3 is made up of 14 amino acids. The V gene's germline CDR1 is SGHNT and CDR2 YYREEE (reference sequence). CDR3 bases: TGTGCCAGCAGCTTGTCGGTCAGGGGGCACGAGCAGTACTTC. Its translation is CASSLSVRGHEQYF.

This clone occurred once. This sequence joins TRBV4-1 and TRBJ1-5; 8 positions agree with TRBD1. Germline CDR1 reads MGHRA; CDR2 reads YSYEKL. Trimming cost V 2 bases and J 6 bases; bases outside gene matches: 3. This CDR3 spans 14 amino acids. The CDR3 here is CASSQTGGFQPQHF. CDR3 sequence (DNA): TGCGCCAGCAGCCAAACAGGGGGATTTCAGCCCCAGCATTTT.

The rearrangement joins TRBV5-6 to TRBJ2-1, with 7 bases identical to TRBD2. The CDR3 contains 16 residues. The J segment lost 6 bases and the V segment lost 1 base, leaving 10 bases of the junction unmatched. Germline V lookup: CDR1 SGHDT, CDR2 YYEEEE. Here the CDR3 reads CASSLNAGVSFNEQFF. In DNA form, the CDR3 reads TGTGCCAGCAGCTTGAACGCGGGGGTCAGCTTCAATGAGCAGTTCTTC. The whole variable domain, filled in from reference TRBV5-6 and TRBJ2-1, reads DAGVTQSPTHLIKTRGQQVTLRCSPKSGHDTVSWYQQALGQGPQFIFQYYEEEERQRGNFPDRFSGHQFPNYSSELNVNALLLGDSALYLCASSLNAGVSFNEQFFGPGTRLTVL.

This clone was counted only a few times. The chain recombines TRBV14 with TRBJ1-3; D is uncertain. CDR1 SGHDN and CDR2 FVKESK come from the germline V gene. CDR3 length equals 16 residues. Trimming pared 1 base from V and 6 bases from J, leaving 16 bases between. CDR3 residues: CASSQVWSFGKNTIYF. The CDR3, as DNA: TGTGCCAGCAGCCAAGTTTGGTCCTTCGGTAAAAACACCATATATTTT. Supplemented by reference TRBV14 and TRBJ1-3, the full variable domain reads EAGVTQFPSHSVIEKGQTVTLRCDPISGHDNLYWYRRVMGKEIKFLLHFVKESKQDESGMPNNRFLAERTGGTYSTLKVQPAELEDSGVYFCASSQVWSFGKNTIYFGEGSWLTVV.

The rearrangement joins TRBV5-1 to TRBJ2-3; 8 nucleotides line up with TRBD2. Germline CDR1 and CDR2: SGHRS and YFSETQ. Trimming took 2 bases from V and 1 from J; bases not matched to a gene: 3. The CDR3 contains 15 residues. The CDR3 nucleotides read TGCGCCAGCAGCTTCGAAGCGGGGGGCACAGATACGCAGTATTTT. It is translated as CASSFEAGGTDTQYF.

This clone has just a few counts. V usage is TRBV5-4 and J usage is TRBJ1-1; no clear D. This CDR3 has 14 residues. Germline values: CDR1 SGHNT, CDR2 YYREEE (reference sequence). Trimming removed 3 bases from V and 1 base from J, with 10 bases in between. The CDR3 sequence is CASSSAAGNTEAFF. Written as DNA, the CDR3 is TGTGCCAGCAGCTCTGCCGCCGGGAACACTGAAGCTTTCTTT.

The chain combines TRBV6-5 with TRBJ1-4; maybe TRBD1 (6 bases). The CDR3 is 15 residues long. Germline V lookup: CDR1 MNHEY, CDR2 SVGAGI. V lost 2 bases, J lost 7 bases, and 14 bases lay in between. CDR3 DNA sequence: TGTGCCAGCAGTTACAAAGGGCAGGGGAGTGAAAAACTGTTTTTT. This sequence encodes CASSYKGQGSEKLFF.

The chain uses TRBV27 and TRBJ2-1; TRBD2 matches 11 bases. The CDR3 totals 15 residues. Germline CDR1 MNHEY, CDR2 SMNVEV (reference sequence). V lost 5 bases and J lost 10; bases outside the gene matches: 10. CDR3 bases: TGTGCCAGCAGTCCAGGACTAGCGGGTTTACGGGAGCAGTTCTTC. Protein: CASSPGLAGLREQFF.

The genes are TRBV11-2 and TRBJ1-6, with 7 bases identical to TRBD1. The V segment lost 2 bases and the J segment 7 bases; nucleotides outside the gene matches: 8. Germline V CDR1 and CDR2: SGHAT, FQNNGV. CDR3 size: 16 residues. The CDR3 region is CASSLTQGGRNSPLHF. CDR3 sequence (DNA): TGTGCCAGCAGCTTAACGCAGGGGGGTAGGAATTCACCCCTCCACTTT.

The J gene is TRBJ1-4, the V gene TRBV2; D uncertain. Germline assignment: CDR1 SNHLY and CDR2 FYNNEI. V lost 6 bases to trimming and J lost 1 base, with 9 bases between them. CDR3 length: 14 residues. The CDR3 coding sequence is TGTGCCAGCAGGTCAGGAGGAACTAATGAAAAACTGTTTTTT. Translating gives CASRSGGTNEKLFF.

This clone was seen once. The chain employs TRBV30 and TRBJ2-5, with unresolved D. The germline V gene has CDR1 GTSNPN and CDR2 SVGIG (reference sequence). The CDR3 totals 13 residues. V was shortened by 2 bases and J by 2 bases, with 9 bases between the two germline ends. CDR3 nucleotides: TGTGCCTGGAGTTCTCGGTTGCAAGAGACCCAGTACTTC. Amino acid sequence: CAWSSRLQETQYF. Variable domain in full (rest from reference TRBV30 and TRBJ2-5): SQTIHQWPATLVQPVGSPLSLECTVEGTSNPNLYWYRQAAGRGLQLLFYSVGIGQISSEVPQNLSASRPQDRQFILSSKKLLLSDSGFYLCAWSSRLQETQYFGPGTRLLVL.

The chain recombines TRBV9 with TRBJ2-2; TRBD2 is a possible D gene (6 bases). The CDR3 runs 12 residues. V was clipped by 10 bases and J by 4 bases, with 11 bases between them. Germline lookup yields CDR1 SGDLS and CDR2 YYNGEE. CDR3 in DNA: TGTGCCTCCAGGAGGGGCACCGGGGAGCTGTTTTTT. This translates into CASRRGTGELFF.

In its sample, this clone was seen a few times. The chain couples TRBV6-5 to TRBJ1-4; 9 bases line up with TRBD1. The trim removed 5 bases at V and 10 bases at J, leaving 8 bases unmatched. Looked up from germline, CDR1 is MNHEY and CDR2 is SVGAGI. The CDR3 length is 14 residues. The CDR3 sequence: CASSQTGQGGKLFF. CDR3 coding DNA: TGTGCCAGCAGTCAAACGGGACAGGGCGGAAAACTGTTTTTT.

The gene calls are TRBV4-3 and TRBJ2-7, with 8 nucleotides matching TRBD1. The germline V gene encodes CDR1 LGHNA and CDR2 YSLEER. This CDR3 region has 15 residues. The J segment lost 0 bases and the V segment lost 4 bases, leaving 5 bases of the junction unmatched. This chain's CDR3 is CASSRDRTLSYEQYF. CDR3 DNA sequence: TGCGCCAGCAGCCGGGACAGGACCCTCTCCTACGAGCAGTACTTC.